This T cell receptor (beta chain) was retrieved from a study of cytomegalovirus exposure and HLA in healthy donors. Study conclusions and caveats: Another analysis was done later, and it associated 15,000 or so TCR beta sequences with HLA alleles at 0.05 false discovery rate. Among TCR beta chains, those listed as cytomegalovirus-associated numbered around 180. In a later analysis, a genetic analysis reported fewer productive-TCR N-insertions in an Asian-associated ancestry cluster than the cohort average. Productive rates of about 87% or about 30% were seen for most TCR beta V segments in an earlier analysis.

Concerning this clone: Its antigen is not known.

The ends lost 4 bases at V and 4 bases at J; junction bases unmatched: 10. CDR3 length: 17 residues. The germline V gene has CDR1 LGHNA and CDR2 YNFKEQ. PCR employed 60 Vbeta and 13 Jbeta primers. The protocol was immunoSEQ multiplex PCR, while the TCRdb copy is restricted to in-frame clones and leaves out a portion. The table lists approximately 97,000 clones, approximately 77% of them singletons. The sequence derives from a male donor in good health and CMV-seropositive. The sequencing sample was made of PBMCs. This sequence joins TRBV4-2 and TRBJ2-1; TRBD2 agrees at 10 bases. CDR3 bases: TGTGCCAGCAGCCCAGCCGGAAGTAGCGGGAGGTACAATGAGCAGTTCTTC. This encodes CASSPAGSSGRYNEQFF.